The T cell receptor beta chain described here comes from a study of OX40 agonist ivuxolimab in advanced cancers. Study details: The patients received agonistic anti-OX40 (CD134) antibody ivuxolimab.

Assay used: immunoSEQ multiplex PCR; TCRdb lists only in-frame clones, some missing. Among about 35,000 clones listed, approximately 92% were seen once. In germline, CDR1 is SGHTS, CDR2 YDEGEE. The trim removed 4 bases at V and 0 bases at J, leaving 8 bases unmatched. The CDR3 spans 17 residues. The chain joins TRBV5-8 to TRBJ2-1; 9 bases map to TRBD2. The TCR was taken from an adult with an advanced solid tumor such as melanoma, head and neck, liver or kidney cancer. The sequencing used CD4+ or CD8+ T cells sorted from blood, collected in a trial of the OX40 agonist ivuxolimab. In DNA, the CDR3 is TGTGCCAGCAGCGTAACCGGGACTAGCTCCTCCTACAATGAGCAGTTCTTC. Amino acids: CASSVTGTSSSYNEQFF.